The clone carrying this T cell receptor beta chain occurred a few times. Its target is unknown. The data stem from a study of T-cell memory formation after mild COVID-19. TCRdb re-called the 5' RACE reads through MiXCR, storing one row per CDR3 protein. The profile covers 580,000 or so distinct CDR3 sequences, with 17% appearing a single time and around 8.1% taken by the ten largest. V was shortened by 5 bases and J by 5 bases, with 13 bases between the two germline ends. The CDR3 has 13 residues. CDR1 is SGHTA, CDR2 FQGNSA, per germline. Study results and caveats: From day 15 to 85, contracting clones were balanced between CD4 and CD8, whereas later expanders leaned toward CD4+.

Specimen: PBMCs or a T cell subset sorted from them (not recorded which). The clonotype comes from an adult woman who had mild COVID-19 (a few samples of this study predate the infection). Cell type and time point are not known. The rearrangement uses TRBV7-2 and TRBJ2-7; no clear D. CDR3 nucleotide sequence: TGTGCCAGCAGCCTACCTTCGAAAGACGAGCAGTACTTC. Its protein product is CASSLPSKDEQYF.